These T cell receptor beta chains were read from a single sample in a study of blood T cell repertoires in COVID-19. The method was immunoSEQ multiplex PCR; TCRdb's version includes in-frame clones alone and lacks a portion of them. The sample includes more than 150,000 clones, 80% to 90% of them seen just once. Sequencing was done on a sample of peripheral blood. The source of these receptors is a woman aged 40 to 55 with acute or convalescent COVID-19. The CDR3 runs from the conserved cysteine through the conserved F or W. D genes are given only for firm matches. Where a row states a size, it is once, few, many or the class of an expanded clone; other rows omit it.

J gene | D gene | V gene | CDR3 length | clone size | CDR3 protein | CDR3 DNA
TRBJ2-2 | TRBD2 | TRBV30 | 16 | . | CAWRPGRASDTGELFF | TGTGCCTGGAGACCCGGGAGGGCCTCTGACACCGGGGAGCTGTTTTTT
TRBJ2-1 | . | TRBV7-3 | 16 | . | CASSLTGASVYNEQFF | TGTGCCAGCAGCTTAACTGGCGCTAGCGTCTACAATGAGCAGTTCTTC
TRBJ2-1 | TRBD2 | TRBV30 | 16 | . | CAWSVQIGTRSSEQFF | TGTGCCTGGAGTGTCCAAATCGGGACTAGGAGTAGTGAGCAGTTCTTC
TRBJ2-5 | TRBD1 | TRBV5-6 | 14 | . | CASSSTGGGETQYF | TGTGCCAGCAGCTCCACAGGGGGTGGAGAGACCCAGTACTTC
TRBJ2-1 | . | TRBV18 | 18 | once | CASSRQGGVIAGNNEQFF | TGTGCCAGCTCACGACAGGGGGGAGTGATAGCGGGAAACAATGAGCAGTTCTTC
TRBJ2-7 | . | TRBV28 | 13 | . | CASSSPWPYEQYF | TGTGCCAGCAGTTCCCCTTGGCCCTACGAGCAGTACTTC
TRBJ2-3 | . | TRBV7-3 | 12 | . | CASSSNSDTQYF | TGTGCCAGCAGCTCGAACTCAGATACGCAGTATTTT
TRBJ1-2 | TRBD1 | TRBV4-1 | 13 | . | CASSSRDSYGYTF | TGCGCCAGCAGCTCCCGGGACAGCTATGGCTACACCTTC
TRBJ1-1 | . | TRBV5-1 | 13 | few | CASSFWGGTEAFF | TGCGCCAGCAGCTTCTGGGGGGGTACTGAAGCTTTCTTT
TRBJ1-3 | . | TRBV2 | 14 | . | CASSETTVRNTIYF | TGTGCCAGCAGTGAAACAACAGTCCGAAACACCATATATTTT
TRBJ2-2 | TRBD1 | TRBV19 | 16 | . | CASKVSVGTENGELFF | TGTGCCAGTAAGGTTTCGGTCGGGACAGAGAACGGGGAGCTGTTTTTT
TRBJ1-1 | TRBD1 | TRBV3-1/TRBV3-2 | 14 | . | CASSPTGGVTEAFF | TGTGCCAGCAGCCCGACAGGGGGCGTCACTGAAGCTTTCTTT
TRBJ1-2 | . | TRBV9 | 15 | once | CASSVSSQGREGYTF | TGTGCCAGCAGCGTATCGAGCCAGGGTCGGGAGGGCTACACCTTC
TRBJ1-2 | TRBD1 | TRBV3-1/TRBV3-2 | 14 | . | CASGDRGFFRGYTF | TGTGCCAGCGGGGACAGGGGTTTTTTTCGTGGCTACACCTTC
TRBJ2-2 | . | TRBV6-5 | 14 | . | CASQDYRNTGELFF | TGTGCCAGCCAGGACTACCGAAACACCGGGGAGCTGTTTTTT
TRBJ2-7 | TRBD1 | TRBV28 | 15 | . | CASSLTGTGVNEQYF | TGTGCCAGCAGCTTAACCGGGACAGGGGTCAACGAGCAGTACTTC
TRBJ2-1 | . | TRBV29-1 | 16 | once | CSGRGLPFNNNNEQFF | TGCAGCGGGCGGGGACTCCCCTTTAACAATAACAATGAGCAGTTCTTC
TRBJ2-3 | . | TRBV10-1 | 17 | once | CASSESMAGFRTDTQYF | TGCGCCAGCAGTGAGTCAATGGCGGGTTTTCGCACAGATACGCAGTATTTT
TRBJ1-1 | . | TRBV3-1/TRBV3-2 | 16 | . | CASSQYVRELNTEAFF | TGTGCCAGCAGCCAGTACGTGAGGGAACTGAACACTGAAGCTTTCTTT
TRBJ2-1 | TRBD2 | TRBV7-9 | 18 | . | CASSDPRAVPGLVGEQFF | TGTGCCAGCAGCGACCCACGGGCCGTTCCCGGACTAGTAGGCGAGCAGTTCTTC
TRBJ1-4 | . | TRBV18 | 14 | . | CASSSTVLNEKLFF | TGTGCCAGCTCATCGACAGTTCTAAATGAAAAACTGTTTTTT
TRBJ2-1 | . | TRBV19 | 16 | . | CASSIIQASAYNEQFF | TGTGCCAGTAGTATAATCCAGGCCTCCGCCTACAATGAGCAGTTCTTC
TRBJ1-4 | . | TRBV30 | 15 | . | CAWSVRARGTGKLFF | TGTGCCTGGAGTGTAAGAGCCCGCGGCACTGGAAAACTGTTTTTT
TRBJ2-7 | . | TRBV4-2 | 12 | . | CASSPGRYEQYF | TGTGCCAGCAGCCCAGGGAGGTACGAGCAGTACTTC
TRBJ1-1 | TRBD1 | TRBV27 | 17 | . | CASSPGTGQERDTEAFF | TGTGCCAGCAGCCCCGGGACAGGCCAGGAACGTGACACTGAAGCTTTCTTT
TRBJ1-5 | TRBD1 | TRBV30 | 15 | . | CAWSGQGRSNQPQHF | TGTGCCTGGAGCGGACAGGGGAGAAGCAATCAGCCCCAGCATTTT
TRBJ1-5 | . | TRBV5-6 | 14 | once | CASSHPRGGEPQHF | TGTGCCAGCAGCCATCCAAGGGGGGGGGAGCCCCAGCATTTT
TRBJ2-7 | . | TRBV5-6 | 15 | . | CASSLHGTPGHEQYF | TGTGCCAGCAGCTTGCACGGGACACCCGGGCACGAGCAGTACTTC
TRBJ1-2 | TRBD1 | TRBV15 | 14 | . | CATSAGQGEGGYTF | TGTGCCACCAGCGCAGGACAGGGTGAGGGTGGCTACACCTTC
TRBJ1-6 | TRBD1 | TRBV24-1 | 13 | . | CATSVDRGSPLHF | TGTGCCACCAGTGTGGACAGGGGGTCACCCCTCCACTTT
TRBJ2-1 | . | TRBV24-1 | 18 | few | CATSDLPRAGRSYNEQFF | TGTGCCACCAGTGATCTCCCTCGGGCGGGAAGGTCCTACAATGAGCAGTTCTTC
TRBJ2-7 | TRBD1 | TRBV5-1 | 16 | few | CASSSTARDRGYEQYF | TGCGCCAGCAGCTCGACAGCCCGGGACAGGGGGTACGAGCAGTACTTC
TRBJ1-1 | TRBD1 | TRBV9 | 15 | . | CASSVDPQGATEAFF | TGTGCCAGCAGCGTAGACCCCCAGGGGGCCACTGAAGCTTTCTTT
TRBJ2-1 | . | TRBV28 | 16 | . | CASRKRTPSSYNEQFF | TGTGCCAGCAGAAAGCGTACCCCGAGCTCCTACAATGAGCAGTTCTTC
TRBJ2-2 | . | TRBV6-1 | 15 | . | CASSEPGQNTGELFF | TGTGCCAGCAGTGAACCGGGACAGAACACCGGGGAGCTGTTTTTT
TRBJ1-2 | . | TRBV5-1 | 12 | once | CASSTGIYGYTF | TGCGCCAGCAGCACCGGTATCTATGGCTACACCTTC
TRBJ2-4 | TRBD2 | TRBV5-1 | 14 | . | CASSLIGGENIQYF | TGCGCCAGCAGCTTGATTGGGGGGGAAAACATTCAGTACTTC
TRBJ2-7 | TRBD2 | TRBV20-1 | 14 | . | CSASLGLAPYEQYF | TGCAGTGCTAGTCTGGGACTAGCCCCTTACGAGCAGTACTTC
TRBJ2-1 | TRBD1 | TRBV27 | 15 | . | CASSLDRGGYNEQFF | TGTGCCAGCAGCCTTGACAGGGGGGGATACAATGAGCAGTTCTTC
TRBJ1-1 | TRBD1 | TRBV5-5 | 15 | . | CASNQWRQGVTEAFF | TGTGCCAGCAACCAATGGAGACAGGGGGTTACTGAAGCTTTCTTT
TRBJ1-2 | . | TRBV6-4 | 14 | few | CASFVDLNYYGYTF | TGTGCCAGCTTTGTAGACCTTAACTATTATGGCTACACCTTC
TRBJ2-7 | . | TRBV19 | 14 | . | CASSKKQGSYEQYF | TGTGCCAGTAGTAAAAAACAGGGTTCCTACGAGCAGTACTTC
TRBJ2-3 | TRBD1 | TRBV5-1 | 15 | . | CASSLEGGYSDTQYF | TGCGCCAGCAGCTTGGAAGGGGGCTACTCAGATACGCAGTATTTT
TRBJ1-1 | . | TRBV14 | 13 | . | CASSPSVNTEAFF | TGTGCCAGCAGCCCGTCAGTGAACACTGAAGCTTTCTTT
TRBJ1-2 | TRBD1 | TRBV28 | 15 | . | CASSSTGTGVGGYTF | TGTGCCAGCAGTTCTACTGGGACAGGGGTTGGTGGCTACACCTTC
TRBJ1-2 | . | TRBV6-2/TRBV6-3 | 13 | . | CASSSDPVGGYTF | TGTGCCAGCAGTTCCGATCCGGTCGGTGGCTACACCTTC
TRBJ2-7 | TRBD1 | TRBV10-3 | 15 | . | CAISDPGTGGREQYF | TGTGCCATCAGTGACCCCGGGACAGGGGGACGAGAGCAGTACTTC
TRBJ2-3 | TRBD2 | TRBV3-1/TRBV3-2 | 16 | once | CASSPGLAGVSYTQYF | TGTGCCAGCAGCCCGGGACTAGCGGGGGTTTCATATACGCAGTATTTT
TRBJ2-2 | TRBD1 | TRBV3-1/TRBV3-2 | 17 | once | CASSQGTGNVNTGELFF | TGTGCCAGCAGCCAAGGGACAGGGAACGTGAACACCGGGGAGCTGTTTTTT
TRBJ2-1 | TRBD2 | TRBV9 | 18 | . | CASSPYSGTSGGYNEQFF | TGTGCCAGCAGCCCTTATTCCGGGACTAGCGGGGGGTACAATGAGCAGTTCTTC
TRBJ1-5 | TRBD1 | TRBV3-1/TRBV3-2 | 14 | . | CASSPGQENQPQHF | TGTGCCAGCAGCCCCGGACAGGAAAATCAGCCCCAGCATTTT
TRBJ1-6 | TRBD1 | TRBV5-1 | 15 | . | CASSLTGTDNSPLHF | TGCGCCAGCAGCTTAACCGGGACAGATAATTCACCCCTCCACTTT